Shown below are 24 T cell receptor beta chains from a single sample sequenced in a study of early T cells in non-severe SARS-CoV-2 infection. Each CDR3 protein is one row after TCRdb ran MiXCR on the 5' RACE reads. The table has tens of thousands of distinct CDR3 sequences, around 13% seen once. Sequenced material: whole blood, taken at baseline. The receptors shown here come from an adult who was a healthcare worker with PCR-confirmed SARS-CoV-2 infection or an uninfected control (not recorded which). The donor label of this sample is uncertain.

This clonotype was observed a few times. The genes are TRBV7-6 and TRBJ2-1; TRBD1 matches at 7 bases. This CDR3 comprises 16 residues. V lost 3 bases and J lost 3; bases outside the gene matches: 8. The germline gives CDR1 SGHVS, CDR2 FNYEAQ. CDR3 coding DNA: TGTGCCAGCAGCTTCCTTACAGGGGACGGCTACAATGAGCAGTTCTTC. It codes for CASSFLTGDGYNEQFF.

The J gene is TRBJ1-2, the V gene TRBV12-3 or TRBV12-4; unclear D gene. The CDR3 contains 14 residues. V dropped 0 bases and J dropped 5 bases, with 10 bases sitting between them. This CDR3 reads CASSLAGIFYGYTF. In DNA form, the CDR3 reads TGTGCCAGCAGTTTAGCAGGGATCTTTTATGGCTACACCTTC.

The chain joins TRBV30 to TRBJ2-7; D ambiguous. The germline V gene has CDR1 GTSNPN and CDR2 SVGIG (reference sequence). Trimming removed 2 bases at V and 3 bases at J, with 8 bases between. The CDR3 contains 12 residues. CDR3 sequence reads: CAWSSGDYEQYV. CDR3 nucleotides: TGTGCCTGGAGTAGTGGGGACTACGAGCAGTACGTC.

This clonotype was picked up many times. The rearrangement joins TRBV7-2 to TRBJ2-2; no clear D gene. Trimming pared 0 bases from V and 3 bases from J, leaving 8 bases between. CDR3 length: 15 amino acids. The germline CDR1 and CDR2 sequences are SGHTA and FQGNSA. CDR3 sequence (DNA): TGTGCCAGCAGCTTAGCGGGCCTCGACACCGGGGAGCTGTTTTTT. Encoded protein: CASSLAGLDTGELFF.

This clonotype was detected ten times or more. V usage is TRBV3-1 and J usage is TRBJ1-1; D gene uncertain. The CDR3 has 11 amino acids. Trimming left V 6 bases short and J 4 bases short, with 6 bases between. Germline V gene lookup returns CDR1 LGHDT and CDR2 YNNKEL (reference sequence). CDR3 DNA: TGTGCCAGCAGGGGAGGCACTGAAGCTTTCTTT. Translation: CASRGGTEAFF.

This clonotype was counted only a few times. V and J are TRBV6-1 and TRBJ1-2; the D gene is possibly TRBD1 (5 bases). The CDR3 covers 15 residues. V gave up 4 bases and J gave up 4 bases, with 16 bases separating them. CDR1 and CDR2 (germline): MNHNS, SASEGT. The CDR3 DNA reads as TGTGCCAGCAGTGTACGCGAGGGGCCCATCTATGGCTACACCTTC. It yields the protein CASSVREGPIYGYTF.

There are many counts of this clonotype. The gene calls are TRBV9 and TRBJ2-2, with 8 bases that match TRBD1. The germline V gene encodes CDR1 SGDLS and CDR2 YYNGEE. V shed 3 bases and J 3 bases; nucleotides not matched to a gene: 4. The length of the CDR3 is 15 residues. The CDR3 sequence: CASSAGGQDTGELFF. CDR3 coding DNA: TGTGCCAGCAGCGCAGGGGGCCAGGACACCGGGGAGCTGTTTTTT.

In this sample, this clonotype turned up a few times. J is TRBJ1-2 and V is TRBV9; TRBD1 aligns across 7 bases. Per germline, CDR1 SGDLS and CDR2 YYNGEE. V lost 0 bases, J lost 5 bases, and 7 bases stayed unmatched. The CDR3 totals 15 residues. The CDR3 loop is CASSVGQGDRYGYTF. As DNA, the CDR3 is TGTGCCAGCAGCGTAGGACAGGGAGACAGATATGGCTACACCTTC. Complete variable domain (other parts from reference TRBV9 and TRBJ1-2): DSGVTQTPKHLITATGQRVTLRCSPRSGDLSVYWYQQSLDQGLQFLIQYYNGEERAKGNILERFSAQQFPDLHSELNLSSLELGDSALYFCASSVGQGDRYGYTFGSGTRLTVV.

This clonotype was detected many times. The chain is built from TRBV20-1 and TRBJ2-1; D gene ambiguous. The CDR3 has 12 residues. Germline loops: CDR1 DFQATT, CDR2 SNEGSKA (reference sequence). The V and J ends lost 0 bases and 12 bases respectively, with 12 bases between them. Here the CDR3 reads CSARDPGLGQFF. As DNA, the CDR3 is TGCAGTGCTAGAGACCCCGGTTTAGGGCAGTTCTTC.

This clonotype was picked up many times. The chain employs TRBV7-9 and TRBJ2-2; 7 bases are shared with TRBD1. The V segment lost 5 bases and the J segment 6 bases; nucleotides outside the gene matches: 0. The CDR3 totals 12 residues. Germline CDR1 is SEHNR and CDR2 is FQNEAQ (reference sequence). CDR3 in amino acids: CASSTGAGELFF. CDR3 coding DNA: TGTGCCAGCAGCACAGGGGCCGGGGAGCTGTTTTTT.

Only a few counts were recorded for this clonotype. This sequence joins TRBV4-1 and TRBJ1-2; D gene uncertain. The CDR3 spans 15 residues. Trimming removed 0 bases at V and 2 bases at J, with 10 bases between. From germline, CDR1 is MGHRA and CDR2 YSYEKL. The CDR3 DNA reads TGCGCCAGCAGCCAAGAAAAACGACCGAACTATGGCTACACCTTC. Translation gives CASSQEKRPNYGYTF.

This clonotype was counted many times. The chain uses TRBV7-3 and TRBJ2-5; D remains unclear. Trimming cost V 3 bases and J 5 bases, with 19 bases left between them. Looked up from germline, CDR1 is SGHTA and CDR2 is FQGTGA. CDR3 length equals 16 residues. The CDR3 here is CASSLASRTLGETQYF. In DNA form, the CDR3 reads TGTGCCAGCAGCTTGGCCAGCCGAACGTTGGGGGAGACCCAGTACTTC.

The chain couples TRBV30 to TRBJ1-4; D is possibly TRBD1 (5 bases). V lost 4 bases and J lost 7, with 10 bases in between. Germline V gene data show CDR1 as GTSNPN and CDR2 as SVGIG (reference sequence). The CDR3 runs 12 residues. CDR3 coding DNA: TGTGCCTGGACCAGGGAGGGTGAAAAACTGTTTTTT. It is translated as CAWTREGEKLFF.

This rearrangement joins TRBV2 to TRBJ1-1, with a tentative D call TRBD1 (6 bases). CDR1 is SNHLY, CDR2 FYNNEI, per germline. V dropped 4 bases and J dropped 1 base, with 10 bases sitting between them. CDR3 length: 14 residues. The DNA for the CDR3 is TGTGCCAGCAGTGTAGGGACATCGAACACTGAAGCTTTCTTT. This codes for CASSVGTSNTEAFF.

This clonotype has just a few counts. The chain couples TRBV5-5 to TRBJ2-7, with D tentatively TRBD1 (5 bases). This CDR3 region has 15 residues. The V end was cut by 0 bases, the J end by 7 bases, with 17 bases between. Germline CDR1 and CDR2: SGHKS and YYEKEE (reference sequence). CDR3 loop: CASSLGYGAEREQYV. CDR3 DNA sequence: TGTGCCAGCAGCTTGGGTTATGGGGCCGAGAGGGAGCAGTACGTC.

The chain couples TRBV21-1 to TRBJ2-1; the D call in the table, TRBD2, was not verified against the DNA. TRBV21-1 represents a pseudogene. This CDR3 has 16 residues. This chain's CDR3 is CAAEAGKFSSYNEQFF. The CDR3 DNA sequence: TGTGCCGCAGAAGCGGGGAAGTTTTCGAGCTACAATGAGCAGTTCTTC.

This clonotype was observed at least ten times. The chain uses TRBV6-1 and TRBJ2-3, with 7 bases aligning to TRBD2. Per germline, CDR1 MNHNS and CDR2 SASEGT. The CDR3 runs 14 residues. After removal of 8 bases from V and 3 bases from J, the junction contained 8 bases not matched to a gene. CDR3 residues: CASVAGTTTDTQYF. CDR3 nucleotides: TGTGCCAGCGTGGCAGGGACTACGACAGATACGCAGTATTTT.

This clonotype was found a few times. This chain links TRBV4-1 with TRBJ2-3, with a tentative D call TRBD1 (6 bases). Germline V gene sequence: CDR1 MGHRA, CDR2 YSYEKL. Trimming removed 4 bases from V and 6 bases from J, with 14 bases in between. This CDR3 has 14 residues. CDR3 DNA sequence: TGCGCCAGCAGCCTTCAGGGGAGCAGTGATACGCAGTATTTT. Translating it yields CASSLQGSSDTQYF.

This clonotype appeared a few times. The chain links TRBV24-1 to TRBJ2-2; D may correspond to TRBD1 or TRBD2 (5 bases each). Germline V gene sequence: CDR1 KGHDR, CDR2 SFDVKD. Trimming removed 8 bases from V and 7 bases from J, with 13 bases in between. The CDR3 covers 13 residues. CDR3 loop: CATIGHEGGELFF. DNA for the CDR3: TGTGCCACCATAGGACATGAGGGCGGGGAGCTGTTTTTT.

The chain uses TRBV12-3 or TRBV12-4 and TRBJ2-1; D unresolved. The CDR3 contains 17 residues. Trimming left V 7 bases short and J 5 bases short, with 24 bases between. The CDR3 spells CASTTRLNSLNNNEQFF. The CDR3 DNA is TGTGCCAGCACTACCCGGCTTAACTCCCTGAATAACAATGAGCAGTTCTTC.

The V call is TRBV12-3 or TRBV12-4, the J call TRBJ1-6, with 8 bases fitting TRBD1. CDR3 length: 14 amino acids. Trimming removed 5 bases from V and 5 bases from J; junction bases left unmatched: 2. The CDR3 DNA reads as TGTGCCAGCAGTCGGACAGGGCATAATTCACCCCTCCACTTT. Translated, it gives CASSRTGHNSPLHF.

This clonotype showed up many times. V gene TRBV6-2 or TRBV6-3 combines with J gene TRBJ1-1; 7 bases are shared with TRBD1. CDR3 length: 12 amino acids. V dropped 6 bases and J dropped 6; count of bases not matched to a gene: 4. Germline CDR1 is MNHEY and CDR2 is SVGEGT. The CDR3 sequence is CASSLGQPEAFF. CDR3 DNA sequence: TGTGCCAGCAGCCTGGGACAGCCTGAAGCTTTCTTT.

This clonotype was picked up a small number of times. The chain employs TRBV7-9 and TRBJ1-6, with no clear D. With 0 bases removed from V and 11 bases from J, the gap between germline ends came to 8 bases. The germline CDR1 and CDR2 sequences are SEHNR and FQNEAQ (reference sequence). The CDR3 totals 13 residues. The CDR3 loop reads CASSLAMGAPLHF. In DNA, the CDR3 is TGTGCCAGCAGCTTAGCGATGGGTGCACCCCTCCACTTT.

This clonotype occurred a few times. This chain connects TRBV12-3 or TRBV12-4 to TRBJ1-2; D perhaps matches TRBD1 (6 bases). This CDR3 spans 16 amino acids. Deletions cut 2 bases from V and 8 bases from J, with 21 bases between. In DNA, the CDR3 is TGTGCCAGCAGTTTACGGGGTTACAGGTCACAGGGAGGCTACACCTTC. Translation gives CASSLRGYRSQGGYTF.